This T cell receptor (beta chain) was captured in a study of shared clonotypes between healthy human individuals. Study-level results: Non-shared clonotypes displayed generation probabilities falling below those of clonotypes present in all four donors. With a handful of donors compared, roughly 5% of naive CD4 clonotypes were shared.

Positive CCR7 selection of CD45RO-negative cells yielded the naive CD8 cells, and terminally differentiated effector memory CD45RA+ cells were excluded. Concerning this clone: Its antigen is currently unknown.

The CDR3 runs 16 residues. V was clipped by 2 bases and J by 4 bases, with 16 bases between them. CDR1 is MNHNY, CDR2 SVGAGI, per germline (reference sequence). It was at deep level that the assay was run. Genomic DNA of every subset was divided equally among multiple immunoSEQ plates. The repertoire was sequenced with immunoSEQ multiplex PCR; TCRdb's copy has only in-frame clones and lacks some. The repertoire holds around 1,900,000 clones, with roughly 95% as singletons. The V and J genes are TRBV6-6 and TRBJ2-3; D perhaps matches TRBD1 (5 bases). This TCR came from a man younger than 30 in good health. Some clones in this sample may be carry-over from other donors' samples. Specimen: naive CD8+ T cells from PBMCs. The CDR3 here is CASSYQVGLDADTQYF. CDR3 DNA: TGTGCCAGCAGTTACCAGGTGGGGCTGGACGCAGATACGCAGTATTTT.